These 8 T cell receptor beta chains were sequenced from one sample in a study of vaccination and CD4 T cells after COVID-19. Treatment described: approximately 9-day PBMC culture with coronavirus spike peptide pools or control peptides (ViraFEST assay). From the unexposed donor, CD4+ T cells were collected ahead of the COVID-19 pandemic (2011-2018). With the Oncomine TCR Beta short-read assay, DNA from cultured CD4+ T cells was sequenced. The template was genomic DNA from cultured CD4+ T cells. One entry per CDR3 protein results from TCRdb running MiXCR on the PCR reads. The repertoire consists of thousands of distinct CDR3 sequences, with under 40% occurring once and the leading ten covering 22%. These receptors' antigens are unknown. Sequenced: CD4+ T cells from blood, cultured in vitro. These receptors were collected from a human donor in good health.

Of note for this clonotype: The CDR3 ends on some other residue instead of the conserved phenylalanine or tryptophan, so this is likely a read error. The chain couples TRBV6-5 to TRBJ2-5, with 7 positions matching TRBD1. This CDR3 has 15 amino acids. Germline V gene sequence: CDR1 MNHEY, CDR2 SVGAGI. J was trimmed by 7 bases and V by 2 bases; bases with no gene match: 10. CDR3 nucleotides: TGTGCCAGCAGTTACGGAGGACAGGTTGGGGCGACCCAGTACTCC. Translated, it gives CASSYGGQVGATQYS.

This rearrangement joins TRBV25-1 to TRBJ2-5, with D possibly called TRBD1 or TRBD2 (5 bases each). The V and J ends lost 3 bases and 1 base respectively, with 9 bases between them. The CDR3 consists of 14 residues. The germline gives CDR1 MGHDK, CDR2 SYGVNS. CDR3 region: CASSERGFQETQYF. CDR3 nucleotides: TGTGCCAGCAGTGAGAGGGGTTTCCAAGAGACCCAGTACTTC.

The rearrangement links TRBV12-3 or TRBV12-4 to TRBJ1-2; D uncertain. V was trimmed by 2 bases and J by 2 bases, leaving 3 bases between them. The CDR3 loop spans 12 amino acids. The CDR3 bases are TGTGCCAGCAGTTTAATCAACTATGGCTACACCTTC. As protein: CASSLINYGYTF.

The chain carries TRBV5-1 and TRBJ1-5; D possibly corresponds to TRBD1 (6 bases). CDR3 length: 13 residues. The germline V and J ends were trimmed by 4 bases and 9 bases, with 14 bases remaining between them. CDR1 and CDR2 from the germline V gene are SGHRS and YFSETQ. Here the CDR3 DNA reads TGCGCCAGCAGCACACAGGGTGAAAGGCCCCAGCATTTT. Translation: CASSTQGERPQHF.

The count of this clonotype is one. J is TRBJ2-5 and V is TRBV4-1, with 8 nucleotides matching TRBD1. CDR1 is MGHRA, CDR2 YSYEKL, per germline. The CDR3 runs to 15 residues. V trimming: 0 bases; J trimming: 2 bases; junction bases outside the gene matches: 2. This chain's CDR3 is CASSQEDRAQETQYF. CDR3 DNA: TGCGCCAGCAGCCAAGAGGACAGGGCGCAAGAGACCCAGTACTTC.

This clonotype was seen a handful of times. The rearrangement links TRBV20-1 to TRBJ2-3; the match to TRBD1 covers 7 bases. This CDR3 spans 16 amino acids. V lost 1 base, J lost 2 bases, and 9 bases stayed unmatched. CDR1 and CDR2 (germline): DFQATT, SNEGSKA (reference sequence). The CDR3 nucleotides are TGCAGTGCTAGAGGGACCCGGGACAGAGTCACAGATACGCAGTATTTT. Encoded protein: CSARGTRDRVTDTQYF.

The V gene is TRBV9, the J gene TRBJ1-1; perhaps TRBD1 as D (5 bases). The CDR3 runs 13 residues. Trimming took off 4 bases at V and 4 bases at J, with 11 bases between the two ends. The germline V gene encodes CDR1 SGDLS and CDR2 YYNGEE. In nucleotides, the CDR3 is TGTGCCAGCAGCCCCCGAGGGGCCACTGAAGCTTTCTTT. Translation gives CASSPRGATEAFF.

This rearrangement joins TRBV27 to TRBJ2-3; no definite D call. The CDR3 runs to 14 residues. Trimming took off 8 bases at V and 0 bases at J, with 12 bases between the two ends. Germline assignment: CDR1 MNHEY and CDR2 SMNVEV (reference sequence). CDR3 sequence reads: CASRFTSSTDTQYF. CDR3 DNA sequence: TGTGCCAGCCGATTCACCTCTAGCACAGATACGCAGTATTTT.